This TCR beta chain was sequenced during a study of chemoradiotherapy in HPV16-positive cancers. Produced via immunoSEQ multiplex PCR; TCRdb's table is partial and in-frame only. This table holds 700 or so clones, roughly 83% found once. Overall study results and limits: Candidate HPV-specific clones and E7-related TCR motifs grew in tumor during treatment. Functional assays defining HPV-specific T cells used only a couple of HPV16-positive patients.

Repertoires were sampled repeatedly during chemoradiotherapy. Comment on this clone: Its cognate antigen is unknown.

The TCR comes from a human donor with HPV-associated anogenital cancer. This material consisted of tumor tissue, taken from a patient who underwent chemoradiotherapy.

The CDR3 DNA is TGTGCCAGCAGCCCAGTTAGCGGGGCTGAAGCTTTCTTT. Translating gives CASSPVSGAEAFF. The chain uses TRBV7-9 and TRBJ1-1; D is unresolved. CDR1 SEHNR and CDR2 FQNEAQ come from the germline V gene (reference sequence). The V end lost 5 bases, the J end lost 6 bases, and 13 bases lay between the germline ends. The CDR3 has 13 residues.